Listed here are 16 T cell receptor beta chains from one sample, sequenced in a study of blood T cells in healthy people across ages. It was with a sample-barcoded 5' primer and a J-beta primer mix that a second PCR of roughly 6 to 11 cycles was run. MiXCR, applied by TCRdb to the 5' RACE reads, yields one record per CDR3 protein. The profile covers around 870,000 distinct CDR3 sequences, with around 26% appearing a single time and approximately 15% taken by the ten largest. Sample: blood. Receptor source: a woman aged 80 or over in good health.

This clonotype was found many times. The chain links TRBV12-3 or TRBV12-4 to TRBJ2-7, with D unclear. The germline V and J ends were trimmed by 1 base and 12 bases, with 13 bases remaining between them. The CDR3 contains 12 residues. The CDR3 nucleotides are TGTGCCAGCAGTTTAGAGCTCCAGCATCTGTACTTC. Protein sequence: CASSLELQHLYF.

Remarks on this clonotype: A clone one base away is much larger, so this may be a read error. This chain uses TRBV6-5 with TRBJ1-2; D uncertain. This CDR3 spans 14 amino acids. The germline gives CDR1 MNHEY, CDR2 SVGAGI. Trimming shortened V by 6 bases and J by 7 bases, and 18 bases separated the two germline ends. The CDR3 spells CASRATSALRGYTF. The CDR3 DNA reads as TGTGCCAGCAGGGCGACCTCAGCCCTGCGTGGCTACACCTTC.

On this clonotype: This may come from a read error, since a much larger clone is one base off. The CDR3 coding sequence is TGCAGTGCTAGAGGGACAGGGACGGACGAGCAGTACTTC. This sequence encodes CSARGTGTDEQYF. This chain connects TRBV20-1 to TRBJ2-4; 8 positions agree with TRBD1. The last part of the DNA fits TRBJ2-7 better; the J call may be wrong. Germline V CDR1 and CDR2: DFQATT, SNEGSKA (reference sequence). The CDR3 runs 13 residues.

The V and J genes are TRBV21-1 and TRBJ2-5; TRBD1 reflects the table's D call only, with no check against the DNA. TRBV21-1 is assigned pseudogene status. CDR3 length equals 16 residues. The CDR3 DNA follows: TGTGCCAGCAGCTCGCGGGACAGCTGCCCCCAAGAGACCCAGTACTTC. It encodes CASSSRDSCPQETQYF.

This clonotype was recorded at least ten times. The V call is TRBV20-1, the J call TRBJ2-6; 9 nucleotides line up with TRBD1. This CDR3 contains 17 residues. V lost 4 bases and J lost 0; bases outside the gene matches: 7. The germline V gene encodes CDR1 DFQATT and CDR2 SNEGSKA (reference sequence). The CDR3 is CSATQGTGSSGANVLTF. DNA of the CDR3: TGCAGTGCTACCCAGGGGACAGGGAGCTCTGGGGCCAACGTCCTGACTTTC.

This clonotype appeared a few times. V gene TRBV6-5 combines with J gene TRBJ2-2, with D perhaps matching TRBD2 (6 bases). Trimming took off 0 bases at V and 1 base at J, with 12 bases between the two ends. Germline values: CDR1 MNHEY, CDR2 SVGAGI. The CDR3 is 17 amino acids. The CDR3 DNA reads as TGTGCCAGCAGTTACTCGTCTCGGCGGGGGAACACCGGGGAGCTGTTTTTT. It translates to CASSYSSRRGNTGELFF.

This clonotype has ten or more counts. The rearrangement joins TRBV20-1 to TRBJ2-7, with 9 positions matching TRBD2. This CDR3 is 14 amino acids long. Trimming took 3 bases from V and 7 from J; bases not matched to a gene: 10. Germline V lookup: CDR1 DFQATT, CDR2 SNEGSKA (reference sequence). The CDR3 bases are TGCAGTGCTAGGCTCCCCGCGGGGGGGCGGGAGCAGTACTTC. This encodes CSARLPAGGREQYF.

On this clonotype itself: Mismatch with germline at one junction end may stem from a read error. V is TRBV24-1 and J is TRBJ2-1; TRBD1 or TRBD2 may be the D gene (6 bases each). The CDR3 contains 14 residues. Germline CDR1 reads KGHDR; CDR2 reads SFDVKD. For the CDR3, the DNA is TGTGCCACCAGTAGGGGGGATGAATACAATGGGCAGTTCTTC. Encoded protein: CATSRGDEYNGQFF.

There are a few counts of this clonotype. The CDR3: CASSLWGEQPQHF. Written as DNA, the CDR3 is TGTGCCAGCAGTTTATGGGGAGAACAGCCCCAGCATTTT. The chain joins TRBV27 to TRBJ1-5; D is uncertain. CDR3 size: 13 residues. The ends were cut back, 1 base at V and 7 bases at J, with 8 bases in the middle. CDR1 is MNHEY, CDR2 SMNVEV, per germline (reference sequence).

There are many counts of this clonotype. The CDR3 DNA follows: TGTGCCAGCTCACCTATCAGGGAAGAGACCCAGTACTTC. Its protein is CASSPIREETQYF. The chain combines TRBV18 with TRBJ2-5; tentatively, D is TRBD1 (5 bases). Per the germline V gene, CDR1 is KGHSH and CDR2 is LQKENI. The CDR3 extends over 13 amino acids. V was shortened by 3 bases and J by 3 bases, with 8 bases between the two germline ends.

This clonotype was seen at least ten times. This chain links TRBV28 with TRBJ2-7; 9 positions match TRBD1. Germline loops: CDR1 MDHEN, CDR2 SYDVKM. The J segment lost 1 base and the V segment lost 5 bases, leaving 6 bases of the junction unmatched. The CDR3 consists of 15 residues. The DNA for the CDR3 is TGTGCCAGCAGTCTCACAGGGGGCAGGTCCTACGAGCAGTACTTC. Its protein is CASSLTGGRSYEQYF.

This clonotype was counted a few times. V usage is TRBV5-4 and J usage is TRBJ1-1; no reliable D call. This CDR3 spans 15 amino acids. V lost 4 bases to trimming and J lost 0 bases, with 13 bases between them. The germline V gene has CDR1 SGHNT and CDR2 YYREEE (reference sequence). In DNA form, the CDR3 reads TGTGCCAGCAGCCGCGGGAGGTCTATGAACACTGAAGCTTTCTTT. Amino acids: CASSRGRSMNTEAFF.

This clonotype occurred a few times. The chain recombines TRBV11-2 with TRBJ1-1, with D perhaps TRBD1 (6 bases). Germline-derived CDR1 and CDR2 are SGHAT and FQNNGV. V was shortened by 3 bases and J by 8 bases, with 13 bases between the two germline ends. There are 13 residues in the CDR3. This CDR3 reads CASSFQGKSEAFF. DNA for the CDR3: TGTGCCAGCAGCTTTCAGGGGAAGAGCGAAGCTTTCTTT. Full variable domain (outside the CDR3, taken from reference TRBV11-2 and TRBJ1-1): EAGVAQSPRYKIIEKRQSVAFWCNPISGHATLYWYQQILGQGPKLLIQFQNNGVVDDSQLPKDRFSAERLKGVDSTLKIQPAKLEDSAVYLCASSFQGKSEAFFGQGTRLTVV.

The DNA of the CDR3 is TGTGCCAGCAGATTCCGGGCCCACGATACGCAGTATTTT. Residues: CASRFRAHDTQYF. The genes are TRBV2 and TRBJ2-3; D not resolved. CDR3 length equals 13 residues. The ends were cut back, 6 bases at V and 6 bases at J, with 13 bases in the middle. Germline V gives CDR1 SNHLY, CDR2 FYNNEI.

V gene TRBV4-1 combines with J gene TRBJ1-2, with TRBD1 as a possible D gene (6 bases). V shed 4 bases and J shed 7 bases, with 19 bases lying between them. Germline CDR1 and CDR2: MGHRA and YSYEKL. The CDR3 has 15 amino acids. The CDR3: CASSPREGVPRGYTF. CDR3 DNA: TGCGCCAGCAGCCCTAGAGAGGGGGTACCGCGTGGCTACACCTTC.

This clonotype was picked up many times. This chain connects TRBV7-9 to TRBJ2-7; 9 nucleotides match TRBD1. Germline loops: CDR1 SEHNR, CDR2 FQNEAQ (reference sequence). V trimming: 0 bases; J trimming: 3 bases; junction bases outside the gene matches: 3. The CDR3 loop spans 15 amino acids. The CDR3 region is CASSLAQTGGYEQYF. CDR3 DNA sequence: TGTGCCAGCAGCTTAGCCCAGACAGGGGGCTACGAGCAGTACTTC.